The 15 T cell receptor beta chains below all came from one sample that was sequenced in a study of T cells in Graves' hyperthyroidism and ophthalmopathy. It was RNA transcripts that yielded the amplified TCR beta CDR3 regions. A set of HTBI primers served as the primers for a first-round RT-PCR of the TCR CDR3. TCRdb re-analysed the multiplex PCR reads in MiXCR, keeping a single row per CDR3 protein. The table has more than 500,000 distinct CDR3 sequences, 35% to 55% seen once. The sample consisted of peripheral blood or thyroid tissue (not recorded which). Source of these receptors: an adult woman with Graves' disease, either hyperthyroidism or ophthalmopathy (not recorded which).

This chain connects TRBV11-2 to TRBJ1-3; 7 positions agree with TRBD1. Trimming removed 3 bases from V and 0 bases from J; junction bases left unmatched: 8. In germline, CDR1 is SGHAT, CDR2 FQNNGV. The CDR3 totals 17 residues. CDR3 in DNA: TGTGCCAGCAGCTTCCTACAGGGGATAGTCTCTGGAAACACCATATATTTT. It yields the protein CASSFLQGIVSGNTIYF.

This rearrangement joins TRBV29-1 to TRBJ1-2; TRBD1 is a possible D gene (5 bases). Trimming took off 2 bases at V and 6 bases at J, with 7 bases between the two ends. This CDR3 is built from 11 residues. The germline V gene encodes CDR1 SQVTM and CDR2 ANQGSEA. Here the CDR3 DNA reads TGCAGCGTTGAACTGGGGGATGGCTACACCTTC. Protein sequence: CSVELGDGYTF. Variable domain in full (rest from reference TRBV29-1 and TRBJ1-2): SAVISQKPSRDICQRGTSLTIQCQVDSQVTMMFWYRQQPGQSLTLIATANQGSEATYESGFVIDKFPISRPNLTFSTLTVSNMSPEDSSIYLCSVELGDGYTFGSGTRLTVV.

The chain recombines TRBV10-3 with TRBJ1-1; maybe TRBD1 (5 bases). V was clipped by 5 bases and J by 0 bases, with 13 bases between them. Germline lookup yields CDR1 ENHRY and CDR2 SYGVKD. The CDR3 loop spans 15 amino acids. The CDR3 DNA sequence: TGTGCCATCAGTCAAGACGGGGGGGTGAACACTGAAGCTTTCTTT. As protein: CAISQDGGVNTEAFF.

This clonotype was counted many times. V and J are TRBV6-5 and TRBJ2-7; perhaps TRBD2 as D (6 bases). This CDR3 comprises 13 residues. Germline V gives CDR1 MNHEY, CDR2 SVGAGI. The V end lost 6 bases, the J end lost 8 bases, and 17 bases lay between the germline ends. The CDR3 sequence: CASSLTRIGQQYF. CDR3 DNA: TGTGCCAGCAGCCTGACTAGGATAGGGCAGCAGTACTTC.

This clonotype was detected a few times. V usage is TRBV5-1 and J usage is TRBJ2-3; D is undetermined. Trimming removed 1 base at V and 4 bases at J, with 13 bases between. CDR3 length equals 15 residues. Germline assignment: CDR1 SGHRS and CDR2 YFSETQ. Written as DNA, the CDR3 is TGCGCCAGCAGCTTGCTACCGGAGTACTCAGATACGCAGTATTTT. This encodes CASSLLPEYSDTQYF.

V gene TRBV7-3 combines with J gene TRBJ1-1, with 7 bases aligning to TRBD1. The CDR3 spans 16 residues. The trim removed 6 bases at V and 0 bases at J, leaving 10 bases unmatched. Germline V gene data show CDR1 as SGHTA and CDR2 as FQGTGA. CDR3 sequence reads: CASRRDSASVNTEAFF. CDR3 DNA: TGTGCCAGCAGGCGGGACAGTGCTAGTGTGAACACTGAAGCTTTCTTT. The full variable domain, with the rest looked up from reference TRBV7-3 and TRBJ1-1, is GAGVSQTPSNKVTEKGKYVELRCDPISGHTALYWYRQSLGQGPEFLIYFQGTGAADDSGLPNDRFFAVRPEGSVSTLKIQRTERGDSAVYLCASRRDSASVNTEAFFGQGTRLTVV.

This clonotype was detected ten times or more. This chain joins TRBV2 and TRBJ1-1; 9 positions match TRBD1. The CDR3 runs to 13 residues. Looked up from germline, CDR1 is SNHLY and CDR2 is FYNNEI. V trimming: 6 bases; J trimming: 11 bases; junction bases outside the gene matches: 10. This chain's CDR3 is CASRDTGGSWAFF. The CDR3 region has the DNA TGTGCCAGCAGGGATACAGGGGGCTCGTGGGCTTTCTTT.

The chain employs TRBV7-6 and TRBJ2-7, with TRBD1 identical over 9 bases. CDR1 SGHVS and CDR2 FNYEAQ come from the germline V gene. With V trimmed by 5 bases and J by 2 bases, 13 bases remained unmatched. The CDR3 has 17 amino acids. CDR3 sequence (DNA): TGTGCCAGCAGCCAAACCGGGACAGGGAAAGGAACCTACGAGCAGTACTTC. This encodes CASSQTGTGKGTYEQYF.

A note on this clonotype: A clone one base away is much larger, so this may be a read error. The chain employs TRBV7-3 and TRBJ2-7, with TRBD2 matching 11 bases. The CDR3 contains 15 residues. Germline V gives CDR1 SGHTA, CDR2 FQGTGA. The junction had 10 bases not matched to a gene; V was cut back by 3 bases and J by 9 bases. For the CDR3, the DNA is TGTGCCAGCAGCTTCAAACTAGCGGGAGTATCTGGGCAGTACTTC. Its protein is CASSFKLAGVSGQYF.

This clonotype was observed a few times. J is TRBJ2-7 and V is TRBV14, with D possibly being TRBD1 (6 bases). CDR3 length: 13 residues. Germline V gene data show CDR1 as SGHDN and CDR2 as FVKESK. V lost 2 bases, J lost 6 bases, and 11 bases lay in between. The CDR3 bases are TGTGCCAGCAGCCAATTGAGAGGGGGCGAGCAGTACTTC. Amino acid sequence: CASSQLRGGEQYF.

DNA of the CDR3: TGTGCCAGCAGCGTAGGGTCGGGACAGATTTACTACACCTTC. Protein: CASSVGSGQIYYTF. The J gene is TRBJ1-2, the V gene TRBV9, with TRBD1 matching over 7 bases. This CDR3 comprises 14 residues. J lost 10 bases, V lost 0 bases, and 9 bases had no gene match. Germline V gene lookup returns CDR1 SGDLS and CDR2 YYNGEE.

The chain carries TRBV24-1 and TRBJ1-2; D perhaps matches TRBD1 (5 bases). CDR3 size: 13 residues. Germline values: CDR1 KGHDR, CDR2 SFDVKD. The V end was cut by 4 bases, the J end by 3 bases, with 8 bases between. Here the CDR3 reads CATSDRVDYGYTF. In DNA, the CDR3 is TGTGCCACCAGTGACAGGGTGGACTATGGCTACACCTTC.

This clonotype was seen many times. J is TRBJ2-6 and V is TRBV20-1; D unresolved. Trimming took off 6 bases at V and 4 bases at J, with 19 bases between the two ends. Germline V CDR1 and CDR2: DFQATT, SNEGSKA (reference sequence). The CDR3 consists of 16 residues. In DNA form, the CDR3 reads TGCAGTGCCTGGAGAATAGGACCCGACGGGGCCAACGTCCTGACTTTC. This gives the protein CSAWRIGPDGANVLTF.

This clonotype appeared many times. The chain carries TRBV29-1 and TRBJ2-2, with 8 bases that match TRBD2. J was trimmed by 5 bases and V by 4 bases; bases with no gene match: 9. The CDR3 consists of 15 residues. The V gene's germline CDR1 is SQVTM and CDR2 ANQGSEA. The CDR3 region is CSVGGAGVRTGELFF. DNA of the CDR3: TGCAGCGTTGGAGGAGCGGGAGTTAGAACCGGGGAGCTGTTTTTT.

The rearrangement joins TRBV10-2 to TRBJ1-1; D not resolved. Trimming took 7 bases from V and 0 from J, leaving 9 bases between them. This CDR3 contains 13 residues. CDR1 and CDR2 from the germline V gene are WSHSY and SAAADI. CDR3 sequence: CASKTNMNTEAFF. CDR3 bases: TGCGCCAGCAAGACTAATATGAACACTGAAGCTTTCTTT.